This T cell receptor (beta chain) was captured in a study of blood T cells in healthy people across ages (dated by TCRdb to 2014 to 2015). In the study overall: In model experiments, roughly one uniquely barcoded TCR beta cDNA molecule per two T cells was captured by template switching. Four age groups were formed from the donors: young (average approximately 15 years), middle-aged (around 41), aged (under 70) and long-lived (around 82). Using deep sequencing normalized with unique cDNA molecular identifiers, the study measured how TCR beta repertoire diversity changes with age. For two donors (one aged 18 to 30 and one aged 80 or older), the study analyzed two additional independent replicas of 1 million unique cDNA reads from the same blood draw. To avoid experimental bias, donors of different ages were randomly spread across the sequencing lanes.

Its CDR3 holds 15 amino acids, cysteine through phenylalanine. The DNA shown is the 45-base CDR3, in frame from base 1. Trimming removed 2 bases from V and 11 bases from J, leaving 21 bases between the germline ends. CDR1 and CDR2, looked up from the germline V gene, are SGHTA and FQGNSA. In regard to this clonotype: There is no known antigen for this receptor. Base quality data are lacking; no much larger clone is found one base away.

What the study reported, not specific to this receptor: Donor CMV infection status was unknown, potentially confounding age-related changes in expanded clonotypes. The long-lived group showed more naive CD4+ T cells, fewer expanded clones and increased TCR diversity than the aged group, suggesting age selection. Total diversity estimates from one million sequenced T cells were considered lower bounds and underestimates. Conclusive comparison of naive and antigen-experienced compartments was prevented by the profiling of bulk unsorted PBMCs. The percentage of naive T cells measured by flow cytometry correlated strongly with observed TCR beta diversity. As age increased, observed TCR beta diversity per million T cells dropped in a roughly linear way, and a significant reduction was already evident by age about 40.

Donors were a few dozen systemically healthy Caucasian individuals from Russia aged 6 to 90 years. Each donor gave ten milliliters of peripheral blood, collected into EDTA-treated Vacutainer tubes. Ficoll-Paque density-gradient centrifugation was used to isolate PBMCs, with at least 6.5 million obtained per sample. Trizol reagent was used to extract total RNA from the PBMCs, yielding at least 6 micrograms per sample. Naive CD45RAhigh/CD27high T cell percentages were measured by flow cytometry on a PBMC aliquot from every donor. The library was prepared using 5' RACE. A second PCR of roughly 6 to 12 cycles was run with a J-beta primer mix and a sample-barcoded 5' primer. A unique molecular identifier was introduced onto each TCR beta cDNA molecule by a template-switch 5' adaptor carrying 12 random nucleotides. Each sample yielded at least 2.5 million CDR3-containing paired-end reads. First-strand cDNA was synthesized from all RNA with the Mint cDNA synthesis kit, primed by a TRBC-specific oligonucleotide. Following uracil-DNA glycosylase treatment, all cDNA underwent a first 18-cycle PCR with the universal primers M1SS and BC2_uni_R. From the authors' description of their analysis: Normalization of each sample was performed by random selection of 1 million high-quality reads, each carrying a distinct molecular identifier. Reads sharing molecular identifiers were discarded rather than binned into consensus sequences. MiTCR, run with a Q25 quality threshold and the strictest error-elimination algorithm, handled CDR3 identification, clonotype clustering and error correction. A nonparametric unseen species model with Euler transformation was used to estimate a lower bound on total TCR beta diversity. TCRdb redid the processing of the public reads, applying fastp at Q25 and MiXCR, and retained in-frame beta chains. Merged by CDR3 protein, the rows form single entries marked with the most common genes and DNA. These V and J calls derive from TCRdb rather than the authors' analysis. In all, the sample holds 1,800,000 or so distinct CDR3 sequences, and about 39% of those were seen once. The ten largest clones take up roughly 24% of the sample.

The source material was blood. This chain is built from TRBV7-2 and TRBJ2-5; a tentative D call is TRBD2 (5 bases match). This TCR came from a human donor in good health. The sequenced DNA: TGTGCCAGCAGCTTAAATCTACTAGTAGGACCCGGGCAGTACTTC. Translated, it reads CASSLNLLVGPGQYF.